Below, 29 T cell receptor beta chains from the same sample are listed, as sequenced in a study of identical twins. TCRdb itself ran the 5' RACE reads through MiXCR, one entry per CDR3 protein. Of 460,000 or so distinct CDR3 sequences listed, about 14% are singletons. The sample also formed part of further work on yellow fever vaccine responses in identical twins.

The sequenced material came from CD4+ T cells sorted from blood. The receptors were sampled from a woman aged 18-29 years in good health.

The chain uses TRBV20-1 and TRBJ2-2; D call uncertain. The length of the CDR3 is 14 residues. V was shortened by 1 base and J by 0 bases, with 6 bases between the two germline ends. CDR1 and CDR2 (germline): DFQATT, SNEGSKA (reference sequence). The chain's CDR3 is CSARVQPNTGELFF. The CDR3 nucleotides read TGCAGTGCTAGAGTCCAGCCGAACACCGGGGAGCTGTTTTTT.

The chain is built from TRBV28 and TRBJ2-4; TRBD1 aligns across 11 bases. This CDR3 has 16 amino acids. The V and J ends lost 5 bases and 4 bases, in that order; junction bases with no gene match: 7. Germline V gene data show CDR1 as MDHEN and CDR2 as SYDVKM. CDR3 sequence reads: CASSTPGDRGKNIQYF. The DNA for the CDR3 is TGTGCCAGCAGTACCCCCGGGGACAGGGGGAAAAACATTCAGTACTTC.

This clonotype turned up a few times. Here the CDR3 DNA reads TGTGCCAGCAGTTACGGGGCAGGGAAAGGTAGCTCCTATAATTCACCCCTCCACTTT. Translation: CASSYGAGKGSSYNSPLHF. The rearrangement uses TRBV6-5 and TRBJ1-6, with D possibly matching TRBD1 (5 bases). Trimming pared 2 bases from V and 0 bases from J, leaving 17 bases between. Germline V CDR1 and CDR2: MNHEY, SVGAGI. The CDR3 sequence is 19 residues long.

This clonotype was seen only a few times. V and J are TRBV6-5 and TRBJ1-2; TRBD1 matches 7 bases. The V segment lost 0 bases and the J segment 4 bases; nucleotides outside the gene matches: 5. The germline CDR1 and CDR2 sequences are MNHEY and SVGAGI. This CDR3 has 15 residues. This chain's CDR3 is CASSYSGGGAYGYTF. The DNA of the CDR3 is TGTGCCAGCAGTTACTCAGGAGGGGGCGCCTATGGCTACACCTTC.

This chain links TRBV6-2 or TRBV6-3 with TRBJ2-7; the match to TRBD2 covers 7 bases. V lost 8 bases, J lost 3 bases, and 7 bases stayed unmatched. CDR3 length equals 13 residues. CDR1 is MNHEY, CDR2 SVGEGT, per germline. This chain's CDR3 is CASGEGLDYEQYF. The CDR3 DNA is TGTGCCAGCGGGGAGGGCTTGGACTACGAGCAGTACTTC.

The J gene is TRBJ1-3, the V gene TRBV4-1; no firm D call. CDR1 MGHRA and CDR2 YSYEKL come from the germline V gene. The length of the CDR3 is 14 residues. V was shortened by 5 bases and J by 3 bases, with 11 bases between the two germline ends. The CDR3 DNA follows: TGCGCCAGCAGCTCCCCGGGGATTGGAAACACCATATATTTT. Translated, it gives CASSSPGIGNTIYF.

This rearrangement joins TRBV12-3 or TRBV12-4 to TRBJ2-1, with TRBD2 matching 10 bases. The CDR3 loop spans 16 amino acids. The V gene end was trimmed by 5 bases and the J gene end by 8 bases; junction bases not matched to a gene: 12. CDR3 in amino acids: CASSRPVAGGIYEQFF. Written as DNA, the CDR3 is TGTGCCAGCAGTCGCCCCGTAGCGGGGGGAATTTATGAGCAGTTCTTC.

This chain uses TRBV5-1 with TRBJ1-1, with TRBD1 matching 10 bases. Germline values: CDR1 SGHRS, CDR2 YFSETQ. This CDR3 comprises 15 residues. The trim removed 0 bases at V and 4 bases at J, leaving 3 bases unmatched. The CDR3 spells CASSLEGQGFTEAFF. The CDR3 DNA sequence: TGCGCCAGCAGCTTGGAGGGACAGGGGTTCACTGAAGCTTTCTTT. Full variable domain (outside the CDR3, taken from reference TRBV5-1 and TRBJ1-1): KAGVTQTPRYLIKTRGQQVTLSCSPISGHRSVSWYQQTPGQGLQFLFEYFSETQRNKGNFPGRFSGRQFSNSRSEMNVSTLELGDSALYLCASSLEGQGFTEAFFGQGTRLTVV.

This clonotype was counted only a few times. The chain combines TRBV15 with TRBJ2-7, with D possibly TRBD2 on 5 matching bases. Germline V lookup: CDR1 LNHNV, CDR2 YYDKDF (reference sequence). Deletions cut 9 bases from V and 0 bases from J, with 18 bases between. The CDR3 runs 15 residues. The CDR3 nucleotides read TGTGCCACTACTAGTGTGACTGGCGGCTCCTACGAGCAGTACTTC. Its protein is CATTSVTGGSYEQYF.

This clonotype has just a few counts. The V call is TRBV9, the J call TRBJ2-1; D may be TRBD1 or TRBD2 (5 bases each). V was clipped by 4 bases and J by 8 bases, with 13 bases between them. The CDR3 spans 13 residues. Germline assignment: CDR1 SGDLS and CDR2 YYNGEE. The CDR3: CASSTGTIDEQFF. The CDR3 bases are TGTGCCAGCAGCACCGGGACCATCGATGAGCAGTTCTTC.

The V and J genes are TRBV18 and TRBJ2-3; 7 bases fit TRBD2. Trimming took 3 bases from V and 6 from J; bases not matched to a gene: 9. The CDR3 runs 15 residues. Germline assignment: CDR1 KGHSH and CDR2 LQKENI. CDR3 protein: CASSPQRDPGDTQYF. The CDR3 DNA reads as TGTGCCAGCTCACCCCAGCGGGACCCTGGGGATACGCAGTATTTT.

The rearrangement joins TRBV28 to TRBJ2-1; no clear D. This CDR3 has 16 residues. Germline CDR1 reads MDHEN; CDR2 reads SYDVKM. V was clipped by 5 bases and J by 2 bases, with 16 bases between them. CDR3 sequence reads: CASSLRMTSPYNEQFF. The CDR3 bases are TGTGCCAGCAGTCTCCGTATGACAAGTCCCTACAATGAGCAGTTCTTC.

The chain links TRBV4-2 to TRBJ2-5; possibly TRBD1 for D (8 bases). The CDR3 has 17 amino acids. V lost 0 bases to trimming and J lost 4 bases, with 18 bases between them. In germline, CDR1 is LGHNA, CDR2 YNFKEQ. For the CDR3, the DNA is TGTGCCAGCAGCCAAGATATCGGACAGGGAGGGGGAGAGACCCAGTACTTC. Translated, it gives CASSQDIGQGGGETQYF.

This clonotype came up a few times. This chain links TRBV11-2 with TRBJ2-3, with a weak D call TRBD1 (5 bases). Trimming took off 6 bases at V and 1 base at J, with 20 bases between the two ends. Germline V gives CDR1 SGHAT, CDR2 FQNNGV. The CDR3 sequence is 17 residues long. The CDR3 loop reads CASRYLWGTLGTDTQYF. The CDR3 nucleotides are TGTGCCAGCAGGTATCTTTGGGGCACTCTTGGCACAGATACGCAGTATTTT.

This clonotype was detected a few times. The DNA is left out, because the CDR3 cannot be placed on it with certainty; the CDR3 is given as TCRdb lists it. The gene calls are TRBV7-2 and TRBJ2-1; whether TRBD2, the table's D call, matches the DNA was not checked. Germline CDR1 SGHTA, CDR2 FQGNSA. The length of the CDR3 is 17 amino acids, counting both ends. This CDR3 reads CASSPVGPGLVSNEQFF.

This clonotype has more than one count but fewer than ten. The chain links TRBV4-2 to TRBJ2-7; 7 nucleotides match TRBD2. The CDR3 extends over 13 amino acids. Germline loops: CDR1 LGHNA, CDR2 YNFKEQ. With 3 bases clipped from V and 3 bases from J, the junction kept 2 bases outside the gene matches. In nucleotides, the CDR3 is TGTGCCAGCAGCCAGGCGGGGGACTACGAGCAGTACTTC. This gives the protein CASSQAGDYEQYF.

The chain links TRBV6-1 to TRBJ2-2; D remains ambiguous. Trimming removed 7 bases at V and 5 bases at J, with 20 bases between. Germline CDR1 is MNHNS and CDR2 is SASEGT. The CDR3 sequence is 16 residues long. CDR3 region: CASKVRPLGSTGELFF. CDR3 in DNA: TGTGCCAGCAAGGTCAGGCCCTTGGGAAGTACCGGGGAGCTGTTTTTT.

This clonotype was found a few times. J is TRBJ2-3 and V is TRBV30; 7 nucleotides agree with TRBD2. The CDR3 runs 12 residues. Germline CDR1 and CDR2: GTSNPN and SVGIG (reference sequence). With 4 bases clipped from V and 10 bases from J, the junction kept 8 bases outside the gene matches. The CDR3 DNA is TGTGCCTGGATCTCTGGGGGGGGTGCGCAGTATTTT. Its translation: CAWISGGGAQYF.

This clonotype was recorded a few times. The chain has TRBV5-6 and TRBJ1-5; tentatively, D is TRBD1 (5 bases). Trimming pared 0 bases from V and 11 bases from J, leaving 15 bases between. The CDR3 totals 14 residues. The germline V gene has CDR1 SGHDT and CDR2 YYEEEE. CDR3: CASSLGGYKVTQHF. DNA of the CDR3: TGTGCCAGCAGCTTGGGGGGGTACAAGGTGACCCAGCATTTT.

This clonotype was recorded a few times. V and J are TRBV7-3 and TRBJ2-1; D is undetermined. V lost 8 bases and J 5 bases, leaving 7 bases between the germline ends. CDR1 and CDR2 (germline): SGHTA, FQGTGA. The CDR3 has 11 amino acids. The CDR3: CASAVDNEQFF. CDR3 nucleotides: TGTGCCAGCGCAGTGGACAATGAGCAGTTCTTC.

The rearrangement links TRBV28 to TRBJ1-3, with no clear D. Germline V gives CDR1 MDHEN, CDR2 SYDVKM. V was clipped by 3 bases and J by 4 bases, with 13 bases between them. CDR3 length: 15 residues. The CDR3 sequence: CASSLPGEWGNTIYF. CDR3 DNA sequence: TGTGCCAGCAGTTTGCCGGGCGAGTGGGGAAACACCATATATTTT.

The table lists this clonotype with a few counts. J is TRBJ2-7 and V is TRBV20-1; D might be TRBD2 (6 bases). The CDR3 spans 14 residues. The ends were cut back, 5 bases at V and 0 bases at J, with 14 bases in the middle. Germline V gives CDR1 DFQATT, CDR2 SNEGSKA (reference sequence). CDR3 region: CSARSGTRSYEQYF. For the CDR3, the DNA is TGCAGTGCTCGATCCGGGACTCGCTCCTACGAGCAGTACTTC.

The rearrangement joins TRBV5-1 to TRBJ1-1, with 9 bases identical to TRBD1. Germline V gene sequence: CDR1 SGHRS, CDR2 YFSETQ. This CDR3 region has 15 residues. The J segment lost 5 bases and the V segment lost 4 bases, leaving 9 bases of the junction unmatched. The CDR3 spells CASSIWTGVRTEAFF. CDR3 in DNA: TGCGCCAGCAGCATATGGACAGGGGTTCGGACTGAAGCTTTCTTT. Drawing the rest from reference TRBV5-1 and TRBJ1-1, the complete variable domain is KAGVTQTPRYLIKTRGQQVTLSCSPISGHRSVSWYQQTPGQGLQFLFEYFSETQRNKGNFPGRFSGRQFSNSRSEMNVSTLELGDSALYLCASSIWTGVRTEAFFGQGTRLTVV.

This chain links TRBV24-1 with TRBJ2-5; D is possibly TRBD1 or TRBD2 (5 bases each). V was cut by 1 base and J by 2 bases, with 13 bases left in between. Germline CDR1 and CDR2: KGHDR and SFDVKD. CDR3 length: 16 residues. The chain's CDR3 is CATSDFAGTGQETQYF. The CDR3 nucleotides read TGTGCCACCAGTGATTTCGCAGGGACCGGGCAAGAGACCCAGTACTTC.

This clonotype was seen many times. The V gene is TRBV6-2 or TRBV6-3, the J gene TRBJ2-2; D might be TRBD1 (7 bases). With 4 bases removed from V and 5 bases from J, the gap between germline ends came to 17 bases. The germline gives CDR1 MNHEY, CDR2 SVGEGT. The CDR3 spans 16 residues. The CDR3 here is CASSSPLPGGTGELFF. The CDR3 DNA is TGTGCCAGCAGTTCCCCCCTCCCAGGGGGGACCGGGGAGCTGTTTTTT.

This clonotype was seen repeatedly, ten times or more. This sequence joins TRBV20-1 and TRBJ2-5, with 8 bases that match TRBD1. Germline V gene lookup returns CDR1 DFQATT and CDR2 SNEGSKA (reference sequence). The CDR3 runs 14 residues. V was clipped by 0 bases and J by 4 bases; unmatched bases: 4. In DNA form, the CDR3 reads TGCAGTGCTAGAGATGACAGGGGTTTAGAGACCCAGTACTTC. Translation gives CSARDDRGLETQYF.

The chain carries TRBV7-8 and TRBJ2-3; the D gene is possibly TRBD2 (6 bases). Germline CDR1 is SGHVS and CDR2 is FQNEAQ. This CDR3 is built from 14 residues. Trimming took 1 base from V and 6 from J, leaving 11 bases between them. The CDR3 reads CASSLGAGSDTQYF. Written as DNA, the CDR3 is TGTGCCAGCAGCTTAGGCGCGGGGTCCGATACGCAGTATTTT.

The table lists this clonotype with a few counts. The chain recombines TRBV7-2 with TRBJ1-1; 9 bases align to TRBD1. The junction had 8 bases not matched to a gene; V was cut back by 4 bases and J by 5 bases. CDR3 size: 15 residues. Germline CDR1 reads SGHTA; CDR2 reads FQGNSA. CDR3 sequence: CASSSRTGAQTEAFF. CDR3 DNA sequence: TGTGCCAGCAGCTCACGGACAGGGGCGCAAACTGAAGCTTTCTTT.

This chain connects TRBV29-1 to TRBJ2-1; D gene uncertain. CDR3 length equals 15 residues. V was trimmed by 4 bases and J by 2 bases, leaving 15 bases between them. The germline gives CDR1 SQVTM, CDR2 ANQGSEA. In DNA, the CDR3 is TGCAGCGTTGGGAGCCTGGCGCCCGCCTACAATGAGCAGTTCTTC. Protein product: CSVGSLAPAYNEQFF.